The rows below give T cell receptor beta chains drawn from one sample of a study of blood T cell repertoires in COVID-19. TCRdb's copy holds only in-frame clones and misses some; the assay was immunoSEQ multiplex PCR. This sample yields about 210,000 clones, of which over 75% are seen a single time; 7.2% belongs to the top ten. Sequenced material: PBMCs or T cells enriched from blood (not recorded which). These receptors came from a man younger than 40 in a cohort exposed to, infected with or recovered from COVID-19 (not recorded which). Each CDR3 is given with its conserved first and last residue. D genes are given only for firm matches. Some rows have no size entry. The others give once, few or many, or a class for an expanded clone.

.	.	TRBJ1-2	TRBV19	TGTGCCAGTAGTGCCGCCGGGGCGGGAGGCTACACCTTC	CASSAAGAGGYTF
.	.	TRBJ2-7	TRBV6-4	TGTGCCAGCAGTGACACGGTACAGACATTCTCCTACGAGCAGTACTTC	CASSDTVQTFSYEQYF
.	.	TRBJ1-2	TRBV28	TGTGCCAGCAGTTTAGCAGGGGCCGGGGATGGCTACACCTTC	CASSLAGAGDGYTF
.	TRBD2	TRBJ2-1	TRBV5-5	TGTGCCAGCAGCTTGGGGGTGCCTAGCGGAGCTTACAATGAGCAGTTCTTC	CASSLGVPSGAYNEQFF
.	TRBD2	TRBJ2-7	TRBV7-9	TGTGCCAGCAGCAGCGGACGGATCAGGACTAGCGGGAGGGGGCCCTACGAGCAGTACTTC	CASSSGRIRTSGRGPYEQYF
once	TRBD1	TRBJ1-2	TRBV28	TGTGCCAGCAGTCTGGGGACGAGGACAGGGCTAGGCTACACCTTC	CASSLGTRTGLGYTF
.	TRBD2	TRBJ2-1	TRBV7-7	TGTGCTAGCAGCTTGGGAGCGGGAGGTGTCAATGAGCAGTTCTTC	CASSLGAGGVNEQFF
.	TRBD1	TRBJ1-2	TRBV5-6	TGTGCCAGCGGCGGGGACAGGGGGCGATCGGGAGGCTACACCTTC	CASGGDRGRSGGYTF
.	TRBD1	TRBJ1-2	TRBV11-1	TGTGCCAGCAGCCCTGGGACAGGGAATTTGAACTATGGCTACACCTTC	CASSPGTGNLNYGYTF
once	.	TRBJ2-6	TRBV27	TGTGCCAGCAGTTTAGGTGGCAGGGGACGCCTAGAGGGGGCCAACGTCCTGACTTTC	CASSLGGRGRLEGANVLTF
.	TRBD1	TRBJ1-6	TRBV27	TGTGCCAGCAGGGCCCCGGCAGGGGGTTATAATTCACCCCTCCACTTT	CASRAPAGGYNSPLHF
.	.	TRBJ1-2	TRBV4-2	TGTGCCAGCAGCCAAGTGACAGTAGAGCCTGGCTACACCTTC	CASSQVTVEPGYTF
.	TRBD1	TRBJ2-7	TRBV9	TGTGCCAGCAGTGCTACCGGGACAGGGAAGTACGAGCAGTACTTC	CASSATGTGKYEQYF
.	TRBD2	TRBJ2-7	TRBV5-1	TGCGCCAGCAGCCCGACCGGGGGGGGTGGCGAGCAGTACTTC	CASSPTGGGGEQYF
.	.	TRBJ1-2	TRBV7-8	TGTGCCAGCAGCGATCTTTCTTCGGGCAGGGGAGTATATGGCTACACCTTC	CASSDLSSGRGVYGYTF
.	.	TRBJ1-5	TRBV27	TGTGCCAGCAGTCAGACACCCTATAGCAATCAGCCCCAGCATTTT	CASSQTPYSNQPQHF
.	TRBD2	TRBJ2-3	TRBV13	TGTGCCAGCAGCTTAGGCCACAGCGGGGGCACAGATACGCAGTATTTT	CASSLGHSGGTDTQYF
.	.	TRBJ1-3	TRBV28	TGTGCCAGCAGTTTACTGCCCCTGGCAGTCGGAAACACCATATATTTT	CASSLLPLAVGNTIYF
.	.	TRBJ2-6	TRBV6-4	TGTGCCAGCAAACTTTTTCACGACGGGAACTCTGGGGCCAACGTCCTGACTTTC	CASKLFHDGNSGANVLTF
once	TRBD1	TRBJ2-7	TRBV11-3	TGTGCCAGCAGCTTCGGGACAGGTCAGGGCTACGAGCAGTACTTC	CASSFGTGQGYEQYF
.	.	TRBJ2-5	TRBV6-5	TGTGCCAGCAAGGACAGCCCACAAGAGACCCAGTACTTC	CASKDSPQETQYF
.	TRBD2	TRBJ2-1	TRBV4-1	TGCGCCAGCAGCCAAGCCTTGTATAGCGGGAGGGCCGGGGATGAGCAGTTCTTC	CASSQALYSGRAGDEQFF
.	TRBD2	TRBJ2-1	TRBV28	TGTGCCAGCAGTTTGGGCGGGAGCTCCTACAATGAGCAGTTCTTC	CASSLGGSSYNEQFF
.	.	TRBJ2-1	TRBV19	TGTGCCTCCCTATCGCCCCATTGGGAGCAGTTCTTC	CASLSPHWEQFF
.	.	TRBJ2-5	TRBV4-1	TGCGCCAGCAATGGACTTGGCGAGACCCAGTACTTC	CASNGLGETQYF
.	.	TRBJ2-3	TRBV5-1	TGCGCCAGCAGCCCGCGTTTCGATACGCAGTATTTT	CASSPRFDTQYF
.	.	TRBJ2-7	TRBV27	TGTGCCAGCAGTTCGAGCTCCTACGAGCAGTACTTC	CASSSSSYEQYF
.	.	TRBJ2-1	TRBV27	TGTGCCAGGAAACAGGGTAGCCCCTCCAATGAGCAGTTCTTC	CARKQGSPSNEQFF
.	TRBD1	TRBJ1-2	TRBV10-1	TGCGCCAGCAGCACTCCGATGGGGGACAGGAAAAAGGGGTATGGCTACACCTTC	CASSTPMGDRKKGYGYTF
.	TRBD1	TRBJ2-7	TRBV28	TGTGCCAGCAGTTTAAGACCCGGATGGAGGACAGGGTTTCCCTACGAGCAGTACTTC	CASSLRPGWRTGFPYEQYF
few	TRBD1	TRBJ1-4	TRBV5-1	TGCGCCAGCAGCGCCGGGACAGCAGTTAATGAAAAACTGTTTTTT	CASSAGTAVNEKLFF